This entry lists 15 T cell receptor beta chains sequenced from one sample in a study of T cells after yellow fever vaccination. TCRdb ran MiXCR on the 5' RACE reads and lists one entry per CDR3 protein. The sample yields 200,000 to 300,000 distinct CDR3 sequences, 6% to 8% seen once. The specimen comprised CD4+ T cells sorted from PBMCs, sampled on the day of the yellow fever booster vaccination. These receptors originate from a man aged 25-45 years who received the YFV17D yellow fever vaccine.

This clonotype was counted only a few times. The genes are TRBV10-3 and TRBJ2-7; tentatively, D is TRBD1 (6 bases). CDR3 size: 11 residues. Germline lookup yields CDR1 ENHRY and CDR2 SYGVKD. The DNA for the CDR3 is TGTGTCGTGGACAGTTTGTACGAGCAGTACTTC. It yields the protein CVVDSLYEQYF.

This clonotype was seen only a few times. This chain joins TRBV5-4 and TRBJ1-1; a possible D gene is TRBD1 (5 bases). The germline V and J ends were trimmed by 0 bases and 1 base, with 7 bases remaining between them. The CDR3 is 14 amino acids. Germline CDR1 is SGHNT and CDR2 is YYREEE (reference sequence). The CDR3 bases are TGTGCCAGCAGCTTGGCAGGACAGAACACTGAAGCTTTCTTT. Amino acid sequence: CASSLAGQNTEAFF.

This clonotype was counted only a few times. This chain connects TRBV7-2 to TRBJ2-1, with TRBD2 matching over 12 bases. This CDR3 region has 16 residues. Germline V gene sequence: CDR1 SGHTA, CDR2 FQGNSA. The V segment lost 3 bases and the J segment 7 bases; nucleotides outside the gene matches: 7. The CDR3 protein is CASSLAGTSGLNEQFF. DNA of the CDR3: TGTGCCAGCAGCTTGGCCGGGACTAGCGGGTTAAATGAGCAGTTCTTC.

This clonotype was found many times. This chain uses TRBV28 with TRBJ1-1; no clear D. This CDR3 has 11 amino acids. Germline assignment: CDR1 MDHEN and CDR2 SYDVKM. V shed 8 bases and J shed 3 bases, with 7 bases lying between them. Written as DNA, the CDR3 is TGTGCCAGCGCAGGCTACACTGAAGCTTTCTTT. It translates to CASAGYTEAFF.

This clonotype was recorded many times. The chain links TRBV4-3 to TRBJ2-2; a weak D match, TRBD2 (5 bases). This CDR3 spans 15 amino acids. Germline CDR1 LGHNA, CDR2 YSLEER. The ends were cut back, 0 bases at V and 1 base at J, with 6 bases in the middle. CDR3 sequence (DNA): TGCGCCAGCAGCCAAGATCGGGGGAACACCGGGGAGCTGTTTTTT. It codes for CASSQDRGNTGELFF.

This clonotype was observed at least ten times. The rearrangement uses TRBV2 and TRBJ1-1, with 7 nucleotides matching TRBD1. Germline V CDR1 and CDR2: SNHLY, FYNNEI. V gave up 4 bases and J gave up 1 base; unmatched junction bases: 0. This CDR3 is 13 amino acids long. The DNA for the CDR3 is TGTGCCAGCAGTGGACAGGGGAACACTGAAGCTTTCTTT. Translating gives CASSGQGNTEAFF.

At least ten counts were recorded for this clonotype. The rearrangement uses TRBV14 and TRBJ2-1; the D gene is possibly TRBD1 (6 bases). With 5 bases removed from V and 12 bases from J, the gap between germline ends came to 20 bases. This CDR3 region has 14 residues. The V gene's germline CDR1 is SGHDN and CDR2 FVKESK. CDR3 region: CASSGAQGSSRQFF. The CDR3 region has the DNA TGTGCCAGCAGCGGCGCCCAGGGGTCTAGCCGGCAGTTCTTC. Based on the CDR3 plus reference TRBV14 and TRBJ2-1, the full variable domain is EAGVTQFPSHSVIEKGQTVTLRCDPISGHDNLYWYRRVMGKEIKFLLHFVKESKQDESGMPNNRFLAERTGGTYSTLKVQPAELEDSGVYFCASSGAQGSSRQFFGPGTRLTVL.

This clonotype was counted only a few times. This chain uses TRBV7-9 with TRBJ2-5; tentative D call: TRBD1 (6 bases). Germline V gene lookup returns CDR1 SEHNR and CDR2 FQNEAQ (reference sequence). The CDR3 loop spans 14 amino acids. V was shortened by 5 bases and J by 1 base, with 11 bases between the two germline ends. This CDR3 is CASSKQGSQETQYF. The CDR3 DNA is TGTGCCAGCAGCAAACAGGGTTCCCAAGAGACCCAGTACTTC.

V usage is TRBV5-1 and J usage is TRBJ1-5, with D uncertain. The V end lost 0 bases, the J end lost 6 bases, and 10 bases lay between the germline ends. The CDR3 consists of 14 residues. CDR1 and CDR2 from the germline V gene are SGHRS and YFSETQ. This CDR3 is CASSLDGVGQPQHF. In DNA, the CDR3 is TGCGCCAGCAGCTTGGATGGGGTTGGTCAGCCCCAGCATTTT.

This clonotype occurred a few times. The gene calls are TRBV28 and TRBJ2-1; D is unresolved. CDR1 MDHEN and CDR2 SYDVKM come from the germline V gene. V lost 2 bases, J lost 8 bases, and 16 bases lay in between. This CDR3 spans 15 amino acids. DNA of the CDR3: TGTGCCAGCAGTTTAGGGCAGCTACTTATCCATGAGCAGTTCTTC. This encodes CASSLGQLLIHEQFF.

In this sample, this clonotype turned up a few times. The gene calls are TRBV6-1 and TRBJ2-7; D is perhaps TRBD1 or TRBD2 (5 bases each). Germline CDR1 MNHNS, CDR2 SASEGT. This CDR3 region has 17 residues. V gave up 5 bases and J gave up 2 bases, with 22 bases separating them. The CDR3 sequence: CASSSVPGRHPTYEQYF. CDR3 in DNA: TGTGCCAGCAGTAGCGTCCCGGGACGCCATCCTACCTACGAGCAGTACTTC.

This clonotype showed up many times. The genes are TRBV5-1 and TRBJ2-1, with TRBD2 matching 7 bases. CDR3 length: 16 residues. Germline CDR1 and CDR2: SGHRS and YFSETQ. The V segment lost 0 bases and the J segment 2 bases; nucleotides outside the gene matches: 5. CDR3 amino acids: CASSLAPREAYNEQFF. CDR3 coding DNA: TGCGCCAGCAGCTTGGCCCCTCGGGAGGCCTACAATGAGCAGTTCTTC.

There are a few counts of this clonotype. V and J are TRBV10-2 and TRBJ2-5, with D perhaps matching TRBD1 (6 bases). The ends were cut back, 0 bases at V and 5 bases at J, with 10 bases in the middle. CDR3 length: 14 amino acids. The V gene's germline CDR1 is WSHSY and CDR2 SAAADI. This CDR3 reads CASSESGHGETQYF. Written as DNA, the CDR3 is TGCGCCAGCAGTGAGTCGGGACACGGTGAGACCCAGTACTTC.

The V call is TRBV5-1, the J call TRBJ2-5, with 11 bases fitting TRBD2. In germline, CDR1 is SGHRS, CDR2 YFSETQ. This CDR3 has 15 amino acids. V was pared by 1 base and J by 4 bases, with 3 bases of the junction left unmatched. CDR3 nucleotide sequence: TGCGCCAGCAGCTTGACTAGCGGGAGCATAGAGACCCAGTACTTC. It is translated as CASSLTSGSIETQYF.

The chain couples TRBV6-1 to TRBJ1-2, with 9 bases identical to TRBD1. Per the germline V gene, CDR1 is MNHNS and CDR2 is SASEGT. The CDR3 runs 16 residues. The J segment lost 3 bases and the V segment lost 5 bases, leaving 10 bases of the junction unmatched. CDR3 DNA sequence: TGTGCCAGCAGTCTAACCCTCGGGACAGGGCACTATGGCTACACCTTC. This codes for CASSLTLGTGHYGYTF.